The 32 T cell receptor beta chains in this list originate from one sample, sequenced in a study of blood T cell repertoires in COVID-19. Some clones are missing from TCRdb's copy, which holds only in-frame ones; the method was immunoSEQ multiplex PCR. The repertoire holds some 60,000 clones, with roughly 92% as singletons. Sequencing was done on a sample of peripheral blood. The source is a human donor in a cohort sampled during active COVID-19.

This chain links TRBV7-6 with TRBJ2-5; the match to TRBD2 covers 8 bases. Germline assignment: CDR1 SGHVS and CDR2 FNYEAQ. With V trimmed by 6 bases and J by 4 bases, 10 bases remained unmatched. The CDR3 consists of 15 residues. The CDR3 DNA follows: TGTGCCAGCAGTGATGTCGGGAGGGCCCTAGAGACCCAGTACTTC. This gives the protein CASSDVGRALETQYF.

The CDR3 DNA sequence: TGTGCCAGCAGGCCTACAGGGTCCTTCGGCTACACCTTC. Protein sequence: CASRPTGSFGYTF. This chain joins TRBV6-5 and TRBJ1-2; possible D gene TRBD1, 6 bases. V lost 6 bases, J lost 8 bases, and 16 bases lay in between. The CDR3 is made up of 13 amino acids. Germline lookup yields CDR1 MNHEY and CDR2 SVGAGI.

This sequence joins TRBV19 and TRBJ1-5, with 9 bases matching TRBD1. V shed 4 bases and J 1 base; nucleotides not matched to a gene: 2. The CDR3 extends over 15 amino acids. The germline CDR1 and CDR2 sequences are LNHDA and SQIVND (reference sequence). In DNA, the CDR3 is TGTGCCAGTAGTAAGGGACAGGGCAGCAATCAGCCCCAGCATTTT. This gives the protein CASSKGQGSNQPQHF. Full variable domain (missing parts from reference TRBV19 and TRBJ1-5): DGGITQSPKYLFRKEGQNVTLSCEQNLNHDAMYWYRQDPGQGLRLIYYSQIVNDFQKGDIAEGYSVSREKKESFPLTVTSAQKNPTAFYLCASSKGQGSNQPQHFGDGTRLSIL.

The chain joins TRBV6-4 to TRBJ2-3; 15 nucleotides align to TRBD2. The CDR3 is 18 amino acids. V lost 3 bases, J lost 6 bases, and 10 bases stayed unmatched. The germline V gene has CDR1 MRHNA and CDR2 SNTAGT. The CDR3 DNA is TGTGCCAGCAGTGAAGAATACGCGGGGACTAGCGGGAGGGATACGCAGTATTTT. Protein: CASSEEYAGTSGRDTQYF.

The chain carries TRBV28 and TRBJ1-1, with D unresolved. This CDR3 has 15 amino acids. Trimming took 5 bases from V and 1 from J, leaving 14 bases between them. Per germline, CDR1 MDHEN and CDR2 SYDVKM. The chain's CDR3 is CASSVFVEGNTEAFF. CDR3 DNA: TGTGCCAGCAGTGTGTTCGTGGAGGGGAACACTGAAGCTTTCTTT.

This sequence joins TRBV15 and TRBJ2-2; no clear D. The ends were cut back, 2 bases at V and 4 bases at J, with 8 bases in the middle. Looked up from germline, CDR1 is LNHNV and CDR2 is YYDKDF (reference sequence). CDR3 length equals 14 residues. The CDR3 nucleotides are TGTGCCACCAGCAGACTTCAGGTCACCGGGGAGCTGTTTTTT. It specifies CATSRLQVTGELFF.

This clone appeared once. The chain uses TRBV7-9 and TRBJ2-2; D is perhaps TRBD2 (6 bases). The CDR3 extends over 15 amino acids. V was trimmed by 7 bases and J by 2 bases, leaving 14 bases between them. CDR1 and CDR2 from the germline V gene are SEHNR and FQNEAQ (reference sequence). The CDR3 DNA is TGTGCCAGCACACGCGGGACGGACAACACCGGGGAGCTGTTTTTT. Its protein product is CASTRGTDNTGELFF. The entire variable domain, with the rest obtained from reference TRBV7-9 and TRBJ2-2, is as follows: DTGVSQNPRHKITKRGQNVTFRCDPISEHNRLYWYRQTLGQGPEFLTYFQNEAQLEKSRLLSDRFSAERPKGSFSTLEIQRTEQGDSAMYLCASTRGTDNTGELFFGEGSRLTVL.

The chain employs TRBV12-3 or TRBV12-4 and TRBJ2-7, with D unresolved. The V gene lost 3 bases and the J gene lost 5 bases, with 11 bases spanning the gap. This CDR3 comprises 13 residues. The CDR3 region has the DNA TGTGCCAGCAGTTTCCCTCGACTTGACGAGCAGTACTTC. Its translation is CASSFPRLDEQYF.

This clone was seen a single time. For the CDR3, the DNA is TGTGCCAGCAGCTTTTTGCGGAGCACTGAAGCTTTCTTT. Its translation is CASSFLRSTEAFF. The rearrangement joins TRBV7-6 to TRBJ1-1; D is uncertain. CDR3 length equals 13 residues. V shed 3 bases and J shed 4 bases, with 9 bases lying between them. Germline CDR1 and CDR2: SGHVS and FNYEAQ. The full variable domain, its missing parts supplied by reference TRBV7-6 and TRBJ1-1, is GAGVSQSPRYKVTKRGQDVALRCDPISGHVSLYWYRQALGQGPEFLTYFNYEAQQDKSGLPNDRFSAERPEGSISTLTIQRTEQRDSAMYRCASSFLRSTEAFFGQGTRLTVV.

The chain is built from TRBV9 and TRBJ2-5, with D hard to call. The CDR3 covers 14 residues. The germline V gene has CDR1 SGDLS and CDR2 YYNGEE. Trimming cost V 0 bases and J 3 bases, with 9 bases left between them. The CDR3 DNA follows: TGTGCCAGCAGCGTAGGAGTACAGAAAGAGACCCAGTACTTC. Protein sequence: CASSVGVQKETQYF.

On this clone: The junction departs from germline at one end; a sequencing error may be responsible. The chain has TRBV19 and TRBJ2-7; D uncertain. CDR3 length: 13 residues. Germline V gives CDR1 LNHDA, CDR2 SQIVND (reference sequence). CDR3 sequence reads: CASSIDIWAEQYF. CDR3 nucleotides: TGTGCCAGTAGCATAGACATCTGGGCCGAGCAGTACTTC.

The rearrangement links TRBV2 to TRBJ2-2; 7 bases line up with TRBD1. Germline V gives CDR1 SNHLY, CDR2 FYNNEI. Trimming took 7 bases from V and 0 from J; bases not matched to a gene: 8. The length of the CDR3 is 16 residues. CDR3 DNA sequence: TGTGCCAGCAAACAGGGGCTGGGCGCGAACACCGGGGAGCTGTTTTTT. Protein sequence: CASKQGLGANTGELFF. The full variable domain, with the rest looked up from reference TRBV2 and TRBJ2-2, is EPEVTQTPSHQVTQMGQEVILRCVPISNHLYFYWYRQILGQKVEFLVSFYNNEISEKSEIFDDQFSVERPDGSNFTLKIRSTKLEDSAMYFCASKQGLGANTGELFFGEGSRLTVL.

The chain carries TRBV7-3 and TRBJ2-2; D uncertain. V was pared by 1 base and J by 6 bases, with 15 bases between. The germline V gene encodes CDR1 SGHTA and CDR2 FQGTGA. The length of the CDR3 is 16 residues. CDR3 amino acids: CASSLIAVDTAGELFF. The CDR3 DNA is TGTGCCAGCAGCTTAATTGCTGTGGATACAGCCGGGGAGCTGTTTTTT.

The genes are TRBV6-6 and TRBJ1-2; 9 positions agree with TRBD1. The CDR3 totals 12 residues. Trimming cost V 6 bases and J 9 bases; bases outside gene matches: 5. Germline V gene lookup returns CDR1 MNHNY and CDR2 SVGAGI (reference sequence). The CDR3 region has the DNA TGTGCCAGCAGGGACAGGGGCTGGCGCTACACCTTC. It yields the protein CASRDRGWRYTF.

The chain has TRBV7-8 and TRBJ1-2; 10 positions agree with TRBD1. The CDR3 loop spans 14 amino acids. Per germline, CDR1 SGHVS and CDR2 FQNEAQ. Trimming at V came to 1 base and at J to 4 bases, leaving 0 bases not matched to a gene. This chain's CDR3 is CASSLGTGGYGYTF. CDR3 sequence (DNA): TGTGCCAGCAGCTTAGGGACAGGGGGCTATGGCTACACCTTC.

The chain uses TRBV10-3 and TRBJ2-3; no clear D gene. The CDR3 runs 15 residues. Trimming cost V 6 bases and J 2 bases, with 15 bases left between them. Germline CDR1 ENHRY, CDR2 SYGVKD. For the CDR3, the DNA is TGTGCCATCAGAAAAACCGACGGAGACACAGATACGCAGTATTTT. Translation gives CAIRKTDGDTDTQYF.

The CDR3 loop reads CASSRQGASLGQYF. CDR3 in DNA: TGTGCCAGCAGTAGACAGGGTGCAAGCCTCGGGCAGTACTTC. V and J are TRBV6-5 and TRBJ2-7; 7 bases are a match to TRBD1. The germline V gene encodes CDR1 MNHEY and CDR2 SVGAGI. The CDR3 is made up of 14 amino acids. Losses at the gene ends were 5 bases for V and 9 bases for J; bases not matched to a gene: 13.

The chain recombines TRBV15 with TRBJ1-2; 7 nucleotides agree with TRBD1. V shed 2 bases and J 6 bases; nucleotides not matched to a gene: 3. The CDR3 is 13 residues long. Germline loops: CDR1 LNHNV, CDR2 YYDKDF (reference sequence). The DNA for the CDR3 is TGTGCCACCAGCAGATTGACAGGGAATGGCTACACCTTC. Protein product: CATSRLTGNGYTF.

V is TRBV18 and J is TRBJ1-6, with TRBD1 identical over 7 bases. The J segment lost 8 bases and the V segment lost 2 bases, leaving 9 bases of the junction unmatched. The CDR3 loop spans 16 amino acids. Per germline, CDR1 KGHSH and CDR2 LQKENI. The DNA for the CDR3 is TGTGCCAGCTCACCATCGACAGGGCGGACAGATTCACCCCTCCACTTT. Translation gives CASSPSTGRTDSPLHF.

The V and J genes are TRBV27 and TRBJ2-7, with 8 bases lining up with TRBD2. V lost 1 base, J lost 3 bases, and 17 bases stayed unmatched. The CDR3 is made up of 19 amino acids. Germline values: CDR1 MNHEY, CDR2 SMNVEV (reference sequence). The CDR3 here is CASSLYVVARTSPNYEQYF. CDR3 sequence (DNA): TGTGCCAGCAGTTTATACGTGGTGGCAAGGACTAGCCCAAACTACGAGCAGTACTTC.

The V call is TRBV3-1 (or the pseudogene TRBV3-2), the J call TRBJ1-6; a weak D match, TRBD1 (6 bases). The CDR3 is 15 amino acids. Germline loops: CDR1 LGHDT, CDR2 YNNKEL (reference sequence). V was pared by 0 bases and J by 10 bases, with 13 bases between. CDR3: CASSQDWGGGSPLHF. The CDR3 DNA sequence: TGTGCCAGCAGCCAAGATTGGGGAGGGGGGTCACCCCTCCACTTT.

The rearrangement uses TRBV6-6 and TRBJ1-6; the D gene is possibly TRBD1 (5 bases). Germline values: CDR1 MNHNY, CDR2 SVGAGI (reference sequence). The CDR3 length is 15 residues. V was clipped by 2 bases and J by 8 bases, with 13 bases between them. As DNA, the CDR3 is TGTGCCAGCAGTTACCCGGCAGGGTGGGATTCACCCCTCCACTTT. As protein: CASSYPAGWDSPLHF.

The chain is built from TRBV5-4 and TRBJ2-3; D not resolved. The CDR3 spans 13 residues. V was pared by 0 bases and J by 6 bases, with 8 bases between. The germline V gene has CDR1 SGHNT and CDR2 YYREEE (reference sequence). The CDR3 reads CASSLGLTDTQYF. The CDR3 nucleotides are TGTGCCAGCAGCTTGGGACTTACGGATACGCAGTATTTT.

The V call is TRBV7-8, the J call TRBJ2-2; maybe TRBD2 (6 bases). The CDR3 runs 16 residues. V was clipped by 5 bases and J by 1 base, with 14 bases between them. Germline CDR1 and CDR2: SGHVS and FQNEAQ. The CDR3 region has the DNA TGTGCCAGCAGCCCCCTTTCCGGGGGGAACACCGGGGAGCTGTTTTTT. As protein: CASSPLSGGNTGELFF. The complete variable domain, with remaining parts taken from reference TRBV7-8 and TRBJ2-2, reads GAGVSQSPRYKVAKRGQDVALRCDPISGHVSLFWYQQALGQGPEFLTYFQNEAQLDKSGLPSDRFFAERPEGSVSTLKIQRTQQEDSAVYLCASSPLSGGNTGELFFGEGSRLTVL.

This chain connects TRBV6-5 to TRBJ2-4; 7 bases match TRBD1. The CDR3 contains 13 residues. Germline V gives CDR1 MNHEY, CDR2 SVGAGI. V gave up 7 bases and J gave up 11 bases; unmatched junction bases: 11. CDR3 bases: TGTGCCAGCATCCGGGACAGTCCTATCCTTCAGTACTTC. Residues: CASIRDSPILQYF.

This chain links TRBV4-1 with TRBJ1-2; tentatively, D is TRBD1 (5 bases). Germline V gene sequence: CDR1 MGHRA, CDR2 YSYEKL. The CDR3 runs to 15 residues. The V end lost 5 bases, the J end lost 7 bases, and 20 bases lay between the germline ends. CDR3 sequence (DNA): TGCGCCAGCAGCTCCCCCGGGGGGGTGGGGCGTGGCTACACCTTC. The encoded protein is CASSSPGGVGRGYTF.

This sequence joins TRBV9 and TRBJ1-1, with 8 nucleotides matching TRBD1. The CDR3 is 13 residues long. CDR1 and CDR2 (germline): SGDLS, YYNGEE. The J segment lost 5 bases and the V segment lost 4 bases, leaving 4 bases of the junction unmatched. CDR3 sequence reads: CASSPRGRTEAFF. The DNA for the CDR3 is TGTGCCAGCAGCCCCAGGGGGCGGACTGAAGCTTTCTTT.

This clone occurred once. DNA for the CDR3: TGTGCCAGCAGCGTTTCGCGAAAGGGGGATACGCAGTATTTT. Its protein product is CASSVSRKGDTQYF. The chain couples TRBV9 to TRBJ2-3, with a tentative D call TRBD1 (5 bases). Germline V gene data show CDR1 as SGDLS and CDR2 as YYNGEE. There are 14 residues in the CDR3. Between the trimmed V and J ends, which lost 2 bases and 6 bases, there was a span of 13 bases.

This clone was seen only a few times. The CDR3 reads CASSSLGRVTDTQYF. The CDR3 DNA reads as TGTGCCAGCAGCTCTCTCGGCAGGGTCACAGATACGCAGTATTTT. V usage is TRBV7-8 and J usage is TRBJ2-3; D might be TRBD1 (5 bases). Germline CDR1 is SGHVS and CDR2 is FQNEAQ. The V gene lost 4 bases and the J gene lost 2 bases, with 13 bases spanning the gap. The CDR3 totals 15 residues.

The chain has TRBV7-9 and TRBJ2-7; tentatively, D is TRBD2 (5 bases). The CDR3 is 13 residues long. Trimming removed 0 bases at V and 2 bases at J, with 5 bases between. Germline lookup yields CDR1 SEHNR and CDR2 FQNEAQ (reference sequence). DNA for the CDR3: TGTGCCAGCAGCTTAGCCGGGGCCTACGAGCAGTACTTC. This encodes CASSLAGAYEQYF.

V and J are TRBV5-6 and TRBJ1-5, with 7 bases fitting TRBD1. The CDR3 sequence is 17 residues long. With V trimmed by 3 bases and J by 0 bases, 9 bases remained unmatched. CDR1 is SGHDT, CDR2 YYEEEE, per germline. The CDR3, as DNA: TGTGCCAGCAGCTCAATAAGGGACAGACATAGCAATCAGCCCCAGCATTTT. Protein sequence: CASSSIRDRHSNQPQHF. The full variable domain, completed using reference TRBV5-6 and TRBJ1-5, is DAGVTQSPTHLIKTRGQQVTLRCSPKSGHDTVSWYQQALGQGPQFIFQYYEEEERQRGNFPDRFSGHQFPNYSSELNVNALLLGDSALYLCASSSIRDRHSNQPQHFGDGTRLSIL.

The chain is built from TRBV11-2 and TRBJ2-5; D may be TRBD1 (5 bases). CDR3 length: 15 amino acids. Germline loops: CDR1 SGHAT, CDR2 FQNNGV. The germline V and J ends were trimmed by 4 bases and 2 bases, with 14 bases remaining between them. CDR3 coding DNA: TGTGCCAGCAGCTCAGGGTCGTGGATTCAAGAGACCCAGTACTTC. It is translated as CASSSGSWIQETQYF.